The clone carrying this T cell receptor beta chain was counted a single time. The antigen remains undetermined. Germline CDR1 is MDHEN and CDR2 is SYDVKM. After removal of 7 bases from V and 5 bases from J, the junction contained 13 bases not matched to a gene. This CDR3 spans 15 amino acids. This record belongs to a study of long-term antiretroviral therapy in people with HIV. Assay version v3.0 of immunoSEQ was used, and it was run at survey level. Produced via immunoSEQ multiplex PCR; TCRdb's table is partial and in-frame only. The table shows some 29,000 clones, with more than 70% occurring only once. Study results and caveats: Clonotypes expanded prior to ART showed repertoire dominance at all sampled time points.

The genes are TRBV28 and TRBJ2-5, with 7 bases fitting TRBD2. The source material was unsorted PBMCs, sampled 1.5 years before starting antiretroviral therapy. The sequence came from a man aged 18-30 years with HIV. The CDR3 coding sequence is TGTGCCAGCATCTTGGGGGGGGAATTAAGGGAGACCCAGTACTTC. Translation gives CASILGGELRETQYF.